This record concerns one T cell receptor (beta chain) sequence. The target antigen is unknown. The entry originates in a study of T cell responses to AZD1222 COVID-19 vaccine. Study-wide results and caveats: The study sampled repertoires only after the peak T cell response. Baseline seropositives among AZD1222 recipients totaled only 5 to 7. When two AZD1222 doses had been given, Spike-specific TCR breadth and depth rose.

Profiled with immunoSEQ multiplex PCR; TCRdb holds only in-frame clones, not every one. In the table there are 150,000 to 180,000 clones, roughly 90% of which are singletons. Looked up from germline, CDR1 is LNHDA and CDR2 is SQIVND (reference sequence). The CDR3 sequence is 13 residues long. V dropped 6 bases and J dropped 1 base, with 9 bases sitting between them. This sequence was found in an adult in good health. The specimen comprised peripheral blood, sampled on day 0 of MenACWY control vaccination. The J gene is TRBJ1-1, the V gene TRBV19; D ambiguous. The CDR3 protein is CASSLVPNTEAFF. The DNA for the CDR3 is TGTGCCAGTAGCCTCGTTCCGAACACTGAAGCTTTCTTT. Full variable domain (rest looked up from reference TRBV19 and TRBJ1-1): DGGITQSPKYLFRKEGQNVTLSCEQNLNHDAMYWYRQDPGQGLRLIYYSQIVNDFQKGDIAEGYSVSREKKESFPLTVTSAQKNPTAFYLCASSLVPNTEAFFGQGTRLTVV.